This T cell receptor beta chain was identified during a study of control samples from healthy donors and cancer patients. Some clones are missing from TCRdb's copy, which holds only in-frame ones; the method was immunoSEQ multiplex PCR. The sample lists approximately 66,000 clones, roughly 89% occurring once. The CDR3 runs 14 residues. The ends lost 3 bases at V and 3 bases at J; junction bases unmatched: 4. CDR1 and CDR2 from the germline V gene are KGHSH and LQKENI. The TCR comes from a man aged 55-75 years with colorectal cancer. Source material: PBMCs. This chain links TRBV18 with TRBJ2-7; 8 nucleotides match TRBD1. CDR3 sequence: CASSPDRARYEQYF. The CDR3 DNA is TGTGCCAGCTCACCGGACAGGGCGCGCTACGAGCAGTACTTC.